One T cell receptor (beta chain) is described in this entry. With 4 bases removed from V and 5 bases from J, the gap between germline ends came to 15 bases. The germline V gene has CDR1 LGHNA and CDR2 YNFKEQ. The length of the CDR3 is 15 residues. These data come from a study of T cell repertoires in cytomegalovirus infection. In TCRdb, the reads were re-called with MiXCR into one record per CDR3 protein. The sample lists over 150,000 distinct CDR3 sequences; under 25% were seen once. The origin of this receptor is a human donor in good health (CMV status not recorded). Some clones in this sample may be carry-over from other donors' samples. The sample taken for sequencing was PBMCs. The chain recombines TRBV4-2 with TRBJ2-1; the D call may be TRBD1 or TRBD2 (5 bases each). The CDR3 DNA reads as TGTGCCAGCAGCCGCATAGGGACGCAACACAATGAGCAGTTCTTC. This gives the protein CASSRIGTQHNEQFF.